These 4 T cell receptor beta chains were all obtained from the same sample, sequenced in a study of cytomegalovirus exposure and HLA in healthy donors. 60 Vbeta and 13 Jbeta primers were used in PCR. Sequencing used immunoSEQ multiplex PCR; TCRdb keeps in-frame clones, though not all of them. The sample consists of approximately 180,000 clones, roughly 70% of them appearing once. Sequenced: PBMCs. All receptors derive from a woman aged 25 to 39 in good health and CMV-seronegative.

V usage is TRBV4-1 and J usage is TRBJ2-2; 9 nucleotides line up with TRBD2. J gave up 0 bases and V 0 bases, and 2 bases lay outside the gene matches. The germline V gene has CDR1 MGHRA and CDR2 YSYEKL. The CDR3 runs to 17 residues. In nucleotides, the CDR3 is TGCGCCAGCAGCCAAGACCCTAGCGGGGCGAACACCGGGGAGCTGTTTTTT. Amino acid sequence: CASSQDPSGANTGELFF.

The V and J genes are TRBV28 and TRBJ2-7; possibly TRBD2 for D (5 bases). V was pared by 3 bases and J by 2 bases, with 14 bases between. This CDR3 region has 15 residues. In germline, CDR1 is MDHEN, CDR2 SYDVKM. The CDR3 DNA is TGTGCCAGCAGTTTCCGAGGGAAACGAACCTACGAGCAGTACTTC. Translating gives CASSFRGKRTYEQYF.

The CDR3 sequence is CASGQGAITEAFF. The CDR3, as DNA: TGTGCCAGCGGACAGGGGGCCATCACTGAAGCTTTCTTT. The chain links TRBV6-5 to TRBJ1-1; the match to TRBD1 covers 11 bases. V shed 8 bases, J shed 4 bases, and the junction held 3 bases outside the gene matches. The CDR3 runs to 13 residues. Germline values: CDR1 MNHEY, CDR2 SVGAGI.

The chain has TRBV30 and TRBJ2-3, with D possibly being TRBD2 (5 bases). The CDR3 loop spans 12 amino acids. V gave up 5 bases and J gave up 11 bases, with 17 bases separating them. Germline-derived CDR1 and CDR2 are GTSNPN and SVGIG (reference sequence). CDR3 bases: TGTGCCTGGGGCATTGGACTTTTACAGCAGTATTTT. It encodes CAWGIGLLQQYF.